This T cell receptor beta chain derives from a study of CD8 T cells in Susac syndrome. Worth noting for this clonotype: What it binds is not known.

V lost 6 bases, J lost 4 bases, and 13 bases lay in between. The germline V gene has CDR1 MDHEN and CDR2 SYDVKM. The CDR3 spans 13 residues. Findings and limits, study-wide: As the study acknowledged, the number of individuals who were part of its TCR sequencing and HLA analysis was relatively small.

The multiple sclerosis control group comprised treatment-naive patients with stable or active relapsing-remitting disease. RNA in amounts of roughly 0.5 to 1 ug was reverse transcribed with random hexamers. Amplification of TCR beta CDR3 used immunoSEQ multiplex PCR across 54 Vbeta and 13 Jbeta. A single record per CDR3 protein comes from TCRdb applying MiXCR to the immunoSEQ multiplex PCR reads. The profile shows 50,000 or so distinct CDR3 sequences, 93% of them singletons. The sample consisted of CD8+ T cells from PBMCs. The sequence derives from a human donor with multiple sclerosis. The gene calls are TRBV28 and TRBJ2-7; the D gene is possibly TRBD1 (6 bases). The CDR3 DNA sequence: TGTGCCAGCAGACCCTCACAGGGATACGAGCAGTACTTC. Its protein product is CASRPSQGYEQYF.